This T cell receptor (beta chain) appears in the sequencing data of a study of T-cell reconstitution after alpha-beta-depleted transplantation in children. Unique molecular identifiers featured in how the TCRbeta library was prepared. Using its own MiXCR run on the PCR reads, TCRdb lists one record per CDR3 protein. The profile shows 600,000 to 800,000 distinct CDR3 sequences, around 13% of them singletons. The CDR3 sequence is 14 residues long. Trimming took off 1 base at V and 5 bases at J, with 8 bases between the two ends. In its sample, this clonotype was seen many times. The receptor was derived from a girl aged 2 to 10 with congenital amegakaryocytic thrombocytopenia, due to receive a stem cell transplant. The chain combines TRBV12-3 or TRBV12-4 with TRBJ2-2; D gene ambiguous. This sample comprised PBMCs, obtained before TCRalphabeta/CD19-depleted stem cell transplant. The CDR3 coding sequence is TGTGCCAGCAGTTTAGGGGCGAGGACCGGGGAGCTGTTTTTT. Its translation is CASSLGARTGELFF.